A single TCR beta chain is shown here with its context. This entry is derived from a study of blood T cell repertoires in COVID-19. V was cut by 2 bases and J by 5 bases, with 15 bases left in between. The CDR3 covers 15 residues. Germline values: CDR1 KGHSH, CDR2 LQKENI. Profiled with immunoSEQ multiplex PCR; TCRdb holds only in-frame clones, not every one. The table shows around 140,000 clones, with 85% occurring only once. The sequencing input was peripheral blood. The chain links TRBV18 to TRBJ1-1; possibly TRBD1 for D (5 bases). This receptor was obtained from a human donor with acute or convalescent COVID-19. The donor label of this sample is uncertain. The CDR3 sequence: CASSPFDGEGTEAFF. Here the CDR3 DNA reads TGTGCCAGCTCACCATTCGACGGGGAGGGGACTGAAGCTTTCTTT.